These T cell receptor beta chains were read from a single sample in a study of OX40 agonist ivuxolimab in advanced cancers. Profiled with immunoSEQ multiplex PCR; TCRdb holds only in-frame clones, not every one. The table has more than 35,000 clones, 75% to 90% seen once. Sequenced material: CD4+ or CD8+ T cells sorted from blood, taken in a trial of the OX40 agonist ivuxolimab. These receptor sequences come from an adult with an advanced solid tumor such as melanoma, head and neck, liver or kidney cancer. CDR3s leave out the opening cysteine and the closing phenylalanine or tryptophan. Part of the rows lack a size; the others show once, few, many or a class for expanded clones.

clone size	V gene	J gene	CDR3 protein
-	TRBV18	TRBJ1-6	ASSPPSRDSPLH
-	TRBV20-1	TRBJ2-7	SMSGPNEQY
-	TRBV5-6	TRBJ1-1	ASSYDSEAF
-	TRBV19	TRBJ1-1	ASSIVTVTEAF
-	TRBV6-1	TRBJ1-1	ASSETENTEAF
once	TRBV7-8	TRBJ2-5	ATSISGQSVAQY
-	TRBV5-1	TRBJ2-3	ASSLYSGSSDTQY
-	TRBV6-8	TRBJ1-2	ASKRAWQGCGYT
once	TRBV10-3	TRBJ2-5	AIARTGPPLEQY
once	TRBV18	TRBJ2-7	ASSIAGVNSYEQY
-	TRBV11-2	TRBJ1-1	ASSFDRGAF
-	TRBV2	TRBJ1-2	ASSEYGRGSYGYT
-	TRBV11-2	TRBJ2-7	ASSLIVGGPTYEQY
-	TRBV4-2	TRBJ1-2	ASSLRPNYGYT
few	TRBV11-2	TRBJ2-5	ASSLRGDRGGETQY
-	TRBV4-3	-	ASSQGQGLYEQY
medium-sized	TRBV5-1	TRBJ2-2	ASSFSPGTERTGELF
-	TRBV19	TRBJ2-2	ASSQIAGDTGELF
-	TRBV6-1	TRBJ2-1	ASRGTSGRANEQF
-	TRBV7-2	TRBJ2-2	ASSLQSGRATGELF
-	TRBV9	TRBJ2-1	ASSVVSGGYNEQF
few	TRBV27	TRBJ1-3	ASSRSSGNTIY
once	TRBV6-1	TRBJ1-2	ASSTPTGFYGYT
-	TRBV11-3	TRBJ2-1	ASSLGVINEQF
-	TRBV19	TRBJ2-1	ASSIPGGASSYNEQF
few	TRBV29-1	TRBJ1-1	SVEGGPFTEAF
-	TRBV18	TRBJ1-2	ASSSGGESNYGYT
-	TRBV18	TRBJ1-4	ASSRERGTNEKLF
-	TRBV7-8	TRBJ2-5	ASSLEGTGQETQY
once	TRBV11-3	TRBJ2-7	ASSVGQGARS
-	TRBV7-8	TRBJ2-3	ASSYGTLLSADTQY